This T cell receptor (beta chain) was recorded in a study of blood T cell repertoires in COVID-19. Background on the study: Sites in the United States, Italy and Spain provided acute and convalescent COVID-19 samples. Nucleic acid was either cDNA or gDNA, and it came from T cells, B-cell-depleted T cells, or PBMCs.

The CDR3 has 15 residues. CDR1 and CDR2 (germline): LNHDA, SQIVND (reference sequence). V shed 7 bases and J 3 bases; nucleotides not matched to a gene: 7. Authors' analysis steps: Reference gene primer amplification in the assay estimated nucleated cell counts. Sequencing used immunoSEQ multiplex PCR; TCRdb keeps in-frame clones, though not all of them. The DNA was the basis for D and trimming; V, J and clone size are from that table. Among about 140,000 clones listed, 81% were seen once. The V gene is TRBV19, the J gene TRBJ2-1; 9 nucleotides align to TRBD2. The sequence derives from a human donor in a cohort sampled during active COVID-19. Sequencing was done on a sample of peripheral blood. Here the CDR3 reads CASKESSGIYNEQFF. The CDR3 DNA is TGTGCCAGTAAAGAATCTAGCGGGATCTACAATGAGCAGTTCTTC.